Below are 31 T cell receptor beta chains sequenced from a single sample in a study of T cell changes during pregnancy in multiple sclerosis. Repertoires were generated with immunoSEQ multiplex PCR, while TCRdb's copy carries only in-frame clones and drops some. Here the sample spans about 38,000 clones, approximately 92% being singletons. The source material was CD8+ T cells from peripheral blood mononuclear cells, sampled in the third trimester of pregnancy. These receptors originate from a female donor with multiple sclerosis, enrolled in a pregnancy study.

This chain joins TRBV28 and TRBJ2-7; possibly TRBD2 for D (6 bases). The V and J ends lost 5 bases and 3 bases respectively, with 11 bases between them. Germline loops: CDR1 MDHEN, CDR2 SYDVKM. The length of the CDR3 is 13 residues. CDR3 in amino acids: CASSLRLDYEQYF. CDR3 coding DNA: TGTGCCAGCAGTCTCAGACTAGACTACGAGCAGTACTTC. Drawing the rest from reference TRBV28 and TRBJ2-7, the complete variable domain is DVKVTQSSRYLVKRTGEKVFLECVQDMDHENMFWYRQDPGLGLRLIYFSYDVKMKEKGDIPEGYSVSREKKERFSLILESASTNQTSMYLCASSLRLDYEQYFGPGTRLTVT.

This chain links TRBV9 with TRBJ1-2; D is perhaps TRBD1 (5 bases). The CDR3 has 16 residues. Trimming cost V 0 bases and J 3 bases, with 15 bases left between them. CDR1 and CDR2 from the germline V gene are SGDLS and YYNGEE. CDR3 DNA sequence: TGTGCCAGCAGCGTAGACCCCACAGGACAAGACTATGGCTACACCTTC. Its protein product is CASSVDPTGQDYGYTF. Using reference TRBV9 and TRBJ1-2 for the parts outside the CDR3, the full variable domain is DSGVTQTPKHLITATGQRVTLRCSPRSGDLSVYWYQQSLDQGLQFLIQYYNGEERAKGNILERFSAQQFPDLHSELNLSSLELGDSALYFCASSVDPTGQDYGYTFGSGTRLTVV.

This clone is a singleton in its sample. V gene TRBV7-8 combines with J gene TRBJ2-7; 8 positions agree with TRBD1. This CDR3 has 14 residues. With V trimmed by 4 bases and J by 2 bases, 4 bases remained unmatched. Germline V CDR1 and CDR2: SGHVS, FQNEAQ. This CDR3 is CASSSGDRPYEQYF. CDR3 coding DNA: TGTGCCAGCAGCTCTGGGGACAGGCCCTACGAGCAGTACTTC. Looking up the rest from reference TRBV7-8 and TRBJ2-7 gives the full variable domain: GAGVSQSPRYKVAKRGQDVALRCDPISGHVSLFWYQQALGQGPEFLTYFQNEAQLDKSGLPSDRFFAERPEGSVSTLKIQRTQQEDSAVYLCASSSGDRPYEQYFGPGTRLTVT.

The chain combines TRBV21-1 with TRBJ2-2; the D call of TRBD2 is as the table states it, not checked on the DNA. TRBV21-1 is termed a pseudogene. This CDR3 comprises 19 residues. DNA of the CDR3: TGTGCCAGCAGCAAAGCGCTTTTCAGGACTAGCGGTAACACCGGGGAGCTGTTTTTT. The encoded protein is CASSKALFRTSGNTGELFF.

This chain connects TRBV7-2 to TRBJ2-3; D is unclear. This CDR3 has 18 amino acids. V was shortened by 1 base and J by 0 bases, with 17 bases between the two germline ends. Germline V CDR1 and CDR2: SGHTA, FQGNSA. The CDR3 DNA reads TGTGCCAGCAGCTTAGGCCCCGTGTCTCGCACAAGCACAGATACGCAGTATTTT. This translates into CASSLGPVSRTSTDTQYF.

This sequence joins TRBV29-1 and TRBJ2-1; 7 bases are a match to TRBD2. V dropped 3 bases and J dropped 6; count of bases not matched to a gene: 5. From germline, CDR1 is SQVTM and CDR2 ANQGSEA. CDR3 length: 13 residues. Here the CDR3 DNA reads TGCAGCGTTGATGCGGGAGTCCCCAATGAGCAGTTCTTC. It translates to CSVDAGVPNEQFF.

The chain carries TRBV27 and TRBJ1-2; D is perhaps TRBD1 (5 bases). This CDR3 region has 16 residues. V was clipped by 5 bases and J by 2 bases, with 18 bases between them. CDR1 is MNHEY and CDR2 is SMNVEV in the germline V gene (reference sequence). The CDR3: CASSATRQTQNYGYTF. In DNA, the CDR3 is TGTGCCAGCAGTGCCACGCGACAGACGCAGAACTATGGCTACACCTTC.

In DNA, the CDR3 is TGCGCCAGCAGCTTGGCCCCGAGCGCCCAAGAGACCCAGTACTTC. It translates to CASSLAPSAQETQYF. This rearrangement joins TRBV5-1 to TRBJ2-5; D call uncertain. The length of the CDR3 is 15 residues. With 0 bases removed from V and 1 base from J, the gap between germline ends came to 10 bases. Germline lookup yields CDR1 SGHRS and CDR2 YFSETQ. The whole variable domain, remainder taken from reference TRBV5-1 and TRBJ2-5, is KAGVTQTPRYLIKTRGQQVTLSCSPISGHRSVSWYQQTPGQGLQFLFEYFSETQRNKGNFPGRFSGRQFSNSRSEMNVSTLELGDSALYLCASSLAPSAQETQYFGPGTRLLVL.

V is TRBV28 and J is TRBJ1-5; D unresolved. Germline V lookup: CDR1 MDHEN, CDR2 SYDVKM. Trimming removed 7 bases from V and 4 bases from J, with 14 bases in between. The CDR3 has 14 amino acids. The CDR3 DNA reads as TGTGCCAGCACCGCGGGAGAGGGAAATCAGCCCCAGCATTTT. Protein product: CASTAGEGNQPQHF.

J is TRBJ2-2 and V is TRBV7-9; 8 bases match TRBD1. The CDR3 has 15 amino acids. From germline, CDR1 is SEHNR and CDR2 FQNEAQ (reference sequence). The trim removed 4 bases at V and 6 bases at J, leaving 7 bases unmatched. The CDR3 is CASSWLTGEPGELFF. The CDR3 DNA reads TGTGCCAGCAGCTGGTTGACAGGGGAGCCCGGGGAGCTGTTTTTT.

The chain links TRBV19 to TRBJ2-7, with a weak D call TRBD2 (6 bases). CDR1 is LNHDA, CDR2 SQIVND, per germline (reference sequence). CDR3 length: 13 residues. The V and J ends lost 4 bases and 0 bases respectively, with 7 bases between them. CDR3 amino acids: CASSSGISYEQYF. For the CDR3, the DNA is TGTGCCAGTAGTAGCGGGATCTCCTACGAGCAGTACTTC.

This clone occurred many times. The chain is built from TRBV30 and TRBJ2-2; 13 bases map to TRBD2. The length of the CDR3 is 15 residues. Germline CDR1 is GTSNPN and CDR2 is SVGIG (reference sequence). V was pared by 3 bases and J by 3 bases, with 1 base of the junction left unmatched. The DNA of the CDR3 is TGTGCCTGGAGAGGACTAGCGGGAGACACCGGGGAGCTGTTTTTT. This sequence encodes CAWRGLAGDTGELFF.

This chain joins TRBV9 and TRBJ2-3; 15 positions match TRBD2. The germline V gene encodes CDR1 SGDLS and CDR2 YYNGEE. With 4 bases clipped from V and 3 bases from J, the junction kept 6 bases outside the gene matches. The CDR3 runs to 17 residues. CDR3 amino acids: CASSPRTSGRATDTQYF. The CDR3 DNA sequence: TGTGCCAGCAGCCCTCGGACTAGCGGGAGGGCAACAGATACGCAGTATTTT.

The chain has TRBV4-3 and TRBJ2-1; D remains ambiguous. The CDR3 length is 15 residues. CDR1 is LGHNA, CDR2 YSLEER, per germline. Trimming took off 1 base at V and 4 bases at J, with 11 bases between the two ends. This CDR3 is CASSQGRGNYNEQFF. For the CDR3, the DNA is TGCGCCAGCAGCCAAGGCCGCGGAAATTACAATGAGCAGTTCTTC.

The V and J genes are TRBV11-3 and TRBJ1-3; D unclear. V lost 1 base and J 4 bases, leaving 5 bases between the germline ends. CDR3 length equals 13 residues. Germline V lookup: CDR1 SGHNT, CDR2 YENEEA. This CDR3 is CASSLASGNTIYF. The DNA for the CDR3 is TGTGCCAGCAGCTTAGCTTCGGGAAACACCATATATTTT.

The chain has TRBV29-1 and TRBJ1-2; the D is unclear. This CDR3 spans 15 amino acids. Per germline, CDR1 SQVTM and CDR2 ANQGSEA. V lost 0 bases, J lost 3 bases, and 14 bases lay in between. CDR3 protein: CSVEDLAGYYYGYTF. CDR3 DNA: TGCAGCGTTGAAGATCTAGCAGGCTACTACTATGGCTACACCTTC.

The rearrangement joins TRBV5-1 to TRBJ2-1; D is unclear. This CDR3 comprises 12 residues. V lost 2 bases and J lost 8, with 8 bases in between. Germline CDR1 and CDR2: SGHRS and YFSETQ. CDR3 in amino acids: CASSFTEDEQFF. Here the CDR3 DNA reads TGCGCCAGCAGCTTTACTGAGGATGAGCAGTTCTTC.

The chain recombines TRBV4-3 with TRBJ2-2, with a tentative D call TRBD1 (6 bases). The V end was cut by 0 bases, the J end by 6 bases, with 17 bases between. The V gene's germline CDR1 is LGHNA and CDR2 YSLEER. CDR3 length: 17 amino acids. CDR3 sequence: CASSQDSPGTTAGELFF. The CDR3 DNA reads TGCGCCAGCAGCCAAGATTCCCCAGGGACAACGGCCGGGGAGCTGTTTTTT.

This chain links TRBV19 with TRBJ2-2; 10 bases fit TRBD2. V was clipped by 5 bases and J by 1 base; unmatched bases: 10. The CDR3 spans 18 residues. CDR1 and CDR2 from the germline V gene are LNHDA and SQIVND (reference sequence). The CDR3 DNA is TGTGCCAGTAGTCTGCTATGGCTAGCGGGAGAGAACACCGGGGAGCTGTTTTTT. This translates into CASSLLWLAGENTGELFF.

The chain has TRBV4-1 and TRBJ2-7; D is possibly TRBD1 (5 bases). The germline gives CDR1 MGHRA, CDR2 YSYEKL. This CDR3 region has 15 residues. Trimming left V 1 base short and J 2 bases short, with 12 bases between. The CDR3 coding sequence is TGCGCCAGCAGCCAAGCGGGTGGGGCTACCTACGAGCAGTACTTC. As protein: CASSQAGGATYEQYF.

The chain is built from TRBV5-6 and TRBJ2-7, with 10 positions matching TRBD1. CDR1 is SGHDT, CDR2 YYEEEE, per germline. V shed 3 bases, J shed 6 bases, and the junction held 0 bases outside the gene matches. This CDR3 is built from 12 residues. The CDR3 DNA follows: TGTGCCAGCAGCTGGACAGGGGGCGAGCAGTACTTC. Translation gives CASSWTGGEQYF.

The V and J genes are TRBV15 and TRBJ2-7; tentatively, D is TRBD2 (6 bases). This CDR3 spans 16 amino acids. The germline V gene encodes CDR1 LNHNV and CDR2 YYDKDF (reference sequence). The V end lost 3 bases, the J end lost 3 bases, and 18 bases lay between the germline ends. CDR3 nucleotides: TGTGCCACCAGCAGGGGTTGGGGTAGCGGTGACTACGAGCAGTACTTC. The encoded protein is CATSRGWGSGDYEQYF.

The chain combines TRBV19 with TRBJ2-7; 13 bases fit TRBD2. CDR1 and CDR2 (germline): LNHDA, SQIVND (reference sequence). The V gene end was trimmed by 3 bases and the J gene end by 2 bases; junction bases not matched to a gene: 7. This CDR3 region has 17 residues. CDR3 sequence reads: CASSIIGTSGTTYEQYF. Written as DNA, the CDR3 is TGTGCCAGTAGTATTATCGGGACTAGCGGGACCACCTACGAGCAGTACTTC.

The chain uses TRBV7-6 and TRBJ2-7; perhaps TRBD1 as D (7 bases). The V and J ends lost 3 bases and 3 bases respectively, with 15 bases between them. In germline, CDR1 is SGHVS, CDR2 FNYEAQ. The CDR3 is made up of 15 amino acids. The CDR3 sequence: CASSLEGAVVYEQYF. Written as DNA, the CDR3 is TGTGCCAGCAGCTTGGAGGGGGCGGTGGTCTACGAGCAGTACTTC.

The rearrangement links TRBV28 to TRBJ1-2, with TRBD1 identical over 9 bases. The CDR3 covers 13 residues. V shed 5 bases and J 2 bases; nucleotides not matched to a gene: 0. Germline assignment: CDR1 MDHEN and CDR2 SYDVKM. CDR3 loop: CASSGQGNYGYTF. CDR3 DNA sequence: TGTGCCAGCAGTGGACAGGGGAACTATGGCTACACCTTC.

This chain connects TRBV7-9 to TRBJ2-1; a weak D match, TRBD2 (6 bases). This CDR3 spans 15 amino acids. V dropped 5 bases and J dropped 3 bases, with 14 bases sitting between them. CDR1 is SEHNR and CDR2 is FQNEAQ in the germline V gene (reference sequence). DNA for the CDR3: TGTGCCAGCAGCCCCCGGGACTCCTACTACAATGAGCAGTTCTTC. Protein sequence: CASSPRDSYYNEQFF.

The chain employs TRBV29-1 and TRBJ1-2, with 12 nucleotides matching TRBD1. The V and J ends lost 6 bases and 6 bases, in that order; junction bases with no gene match: 14. The CDR3 has 16 residues. CDR1 and CDR2 (germline): SQVTM, ANQGSEA. CDR3 loop: CSVAGFPGQGADGYTF. CDR3 nucleotides: TGCAGCGTAGCGGGGTTTCCGGGACAGGGGGCTGATGGCTACACCTTC.

The chain recombines TRBV15 with TRBJ2-1, with a weak D call TRBD2 (6 bases). Trimming pared 5 bases from V and 10 bases from J, leaving 12 bases between. The germline CDR1 and CDR2 sequences are LNHNV and YYDKDF (reference sequence). This CDR3 has 12 residues. The CDR3 sequence is CATSFSGDEQFF. In DNA form, the CDR3 reads TGTGCCACCAGCTTTTCGGGGGACGAGCAGTTCTTC.

The chain couples TRBV4-2 to TRBJ2-7, with D unclear. This CDR3 is 13 amino acids long. Trimming cost V 0 bases and J 4 bases, with 7 bases left between them. Germline V gene sequence: CDR1 LGHNA, CDR2 YNFKEQ. CDR3 protein: CASSQEMSYEQYF. The CDR3 DNA follows: TGTGCCAGCAGCCAAGAGATGAGTTACGAGCAGTACTTC.

The V call is TRBV27, the J call TRBJ2-7; perhaps TRBD1 as D (6 bases). This CDR3 is 15 amino acids long. Per the germline V gene, CDR1 is MNHEY and CDR2 is SMNVEV (reference sequence). Deletions cut 6 bases from V and 2 bases from J, with 17 bases between. The CDR3 nucleotides are TGTGCCAGCAGCTATCCGGGACACCCGCCCTACGAGCAGTACTTC. It yields the protein CASSYPGHPPYEQYF.

This chain connects TRBV7-2 to TRBJ2-1; 13 bases map to TRBD2. CDR1 and CDR2 from the germline V gene are SGHTA and FQGNSA. The CDR3 has 14 amino acids. Unmatched junction bases numbered 4, after V lost 5 bases and J lost 9 bases. The CDR3, as DNA: TGTGCCAGCAGCGCAGGGACTAGCGGGATTGAGCAGTTCTTC. This codes for CASSAGTSGIEQFF.